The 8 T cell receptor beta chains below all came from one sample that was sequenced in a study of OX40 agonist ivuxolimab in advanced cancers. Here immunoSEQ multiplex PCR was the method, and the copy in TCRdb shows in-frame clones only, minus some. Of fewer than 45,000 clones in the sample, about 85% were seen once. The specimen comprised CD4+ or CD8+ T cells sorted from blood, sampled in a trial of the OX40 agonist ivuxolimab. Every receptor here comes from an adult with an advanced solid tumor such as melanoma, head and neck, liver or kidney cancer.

CDR3 nucleotides: TGTGCCAGCAGTGACCGCGGCCGGGGCGGGGAGCTGTTTTTT. Amino acid sequence: CASSDRGRGGELFF. The rearrangement links TRBV6-4 to TRBJ2-2; maybe TRBD2 (5 bases). V lost 2 bases to trimming and J lost 7 bases, with 11 bases between them. In germline, CDR1 is MRHNA, CDR2 SNTAGT. This CDR3 spans 14 amino acids.

The CDR3: CASSSELGYNEQFF. In DNA form, the CDR3 reads TGTGCCAGCAGCTCCGAGCTGGGCTACAATGAGCAGTTCTTC. The rearrangement joins TRBV11-3 to TRBJ2-1; D is unclear. V was shortened by 4 bases and J by 3 bases, with 10 bases between the two germline ends. This CDR3 has 14 residues. Germline loops: CDR1 SGHNT, CDR2 YENEEA.

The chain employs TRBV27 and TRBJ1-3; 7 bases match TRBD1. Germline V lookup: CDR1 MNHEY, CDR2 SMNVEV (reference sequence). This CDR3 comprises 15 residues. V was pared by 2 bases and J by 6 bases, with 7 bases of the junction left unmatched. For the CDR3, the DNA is TGTGCCAGCAGTTTAGCAGGGGGTAGGGAAAACACCATATATTTT. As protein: CASSLAGGRENTIYF.

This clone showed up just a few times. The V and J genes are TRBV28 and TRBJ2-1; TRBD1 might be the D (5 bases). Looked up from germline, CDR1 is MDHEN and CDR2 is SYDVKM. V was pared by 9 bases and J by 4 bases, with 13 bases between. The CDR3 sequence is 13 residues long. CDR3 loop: CASQRGAYNEQFF. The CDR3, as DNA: TGTGCCAGTCAAAGGGGTGCTTACAATGAGCAGTTCTTC.

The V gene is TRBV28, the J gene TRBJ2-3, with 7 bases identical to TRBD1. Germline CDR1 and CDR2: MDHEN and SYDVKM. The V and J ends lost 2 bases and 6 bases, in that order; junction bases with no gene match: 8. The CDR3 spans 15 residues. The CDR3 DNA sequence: TGTGCCAGCAGTTTAGGGACAGCCCTGGCGGATACGCAGTATTTT. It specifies CASSLGTALADTQYF.

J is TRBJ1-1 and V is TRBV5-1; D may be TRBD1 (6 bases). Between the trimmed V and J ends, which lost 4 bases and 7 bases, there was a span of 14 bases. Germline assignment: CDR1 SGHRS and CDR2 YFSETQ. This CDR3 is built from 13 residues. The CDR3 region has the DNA TGCGCCAGCAGCCCCCTGAGGGGGGATGAAGCTTTCTTT. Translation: CASSPLRGDEAFF.

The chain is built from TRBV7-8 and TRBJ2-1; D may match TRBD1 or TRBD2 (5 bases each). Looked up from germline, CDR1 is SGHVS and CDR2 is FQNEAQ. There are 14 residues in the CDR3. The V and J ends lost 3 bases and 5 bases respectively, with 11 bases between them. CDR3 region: CASSLLGRDNEQFF. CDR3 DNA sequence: TGTGCCAGCAGCTTGTTGGGGCGGGACAATGAGCAGTTCTTC. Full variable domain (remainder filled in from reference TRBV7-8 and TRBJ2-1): GAGVSQSPRYKVAKRGQDVALRCDPISGHVSLFWYQQALGQGPEFLTYFQNEAQLDKSGLPSDRFFAERPEGSVSTLKIQRTQQEDSAVYLCASSLLGRDNEQFFGPGTRLTVL.

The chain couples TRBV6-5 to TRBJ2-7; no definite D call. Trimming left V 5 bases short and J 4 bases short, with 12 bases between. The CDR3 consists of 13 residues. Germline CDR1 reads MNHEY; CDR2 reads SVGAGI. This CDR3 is CASSGGPGYEQYF. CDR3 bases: TGTGCCAGCAGTGGCGGACCCGGGTACGAGCAGTACTTC.